Only a few counts were recorded for the clone carrying this TCR beta chain. The antigen is unknown. In the PCR, 60 Vbeta and 13 Jbeta primers were used. Some clones are missing from TCRdb's copy, which holds only in-frame ones; the method was immunoSEQ multiplex PCR. The profile shows about 120,000 clones, about 73% of them singletons. The CDR3 is made up of 14 amino acids. J gave up 2 bases and V 6 bases, and 6 bases lay outside the gene matches. Per germline, CDR1 SQVTM and CDR2 ANQGSEA. This specimen comes from a study of cytomegalovirus exposure and HLA in healthy donors. Study-wide background: T cells numbering about 180 million yielded approximately 100 million unique TCR beta sequences in an earlier analysis. General observations from the study: V- and J-gene trimming in TCR beta was tied to a missense DCLRE1C variant by an analysis performed later. The analysis excluded some indistinguishable V segments, including TRBV6-2 and TRBV6-3. The Asian-associated ancestry cluster reportedly had fewer N-insertions than the approximately 610-donor mean in a later analysis.

The chain has TRBV29-1 and TRBJ2-2, with 7 nucleotides matching TRBD1. This receptor was obtained from a woman aged 40 to 50 in good health and CMV-seronegative. The sample taken for sequencing was PBMCs. The CDR3, as DNA: TGCAGCGTACTCAGGGGGTTTAACACCGGGGAGCTGTTTTTT. Encoded protein: CSVLRGFNTGELFF.